Below are 17 T cell receptor beta chains sequenced from a single sample in a study of control samples from healthy donors and cancer patients. Generated by immunoSEQ multiplex PCR, the TCRdb table keeps only in-frame clones and is missing some. The sample contains roughly 180,000 clones, around 95% of which appear only once. The sequenced sample was blood. The source is a woman aged 60 to 75 in good health.

This clone has only a few counts. The chain joins TRBV6-5 to TRBJ1-1; the D is unclear. V was cut by 5 bases and J by 7 bases, with 8 bases left in between. The germline V gene has CDR1 MNHEY and CDR2 SVGAGI. This CDR3 is built from 11 residues. Written as DNA, the CDR3 is TGTGCCAGCAGTCAGGACGGTGAAGCTTTCTTT. The encoded protein is CASSQDGEAFF.

The rearrangement joins TRBV6-6 to TRBJ1-2; D is possibly TRBD1 (6 bases). The CDR3 has 13 amino acids. CDR1 is MNHNY and CDR2 is SVGAGI in the germline V gene (reference sequence). V was trimmed by 7 bases and J by 4 bases, leaving 13 bases between them. CDR3 protein: CASTPGAGYGYTF. CDR3 nucleotides: TGTGCCAGCACCCCGGGGGCGGGCTATGGCTACACCTTC.

The count of this clone is one. The CDR3 region is CASSQGQGKYF. The CDR3 DNA sequence: TGCGCCAGCAGCCAAGGACAGGGAAAGTACTTC. The V gene is TRBV4-1, the J gene TRBJ2-7; 7 positions agree with TRBD1. This CDR3 has 11 residues. The V gene end was trimmed by 1 base and the J gene end by 11 bases; junction bases not matched to a gene: 2. Germline CDR1 reads MGHRA; CDR2 reads YSYEKL.

The chain employs TRBV6-1 and TRBJ1-1; 7 bases agree with TRBD1. V lost 2 bases, J lost 8 bases, and 8 bases stayed unmatched. CDR1 and CDR2 (germline): MNHNS, SASEGT. The CDR3 length is 14 residues. In DNA form, the CDR3 reads TGTGCCAGCAGTGAACCACACAGGGGTTCCGAAGCTTTCTTT. It yields the protein CASSEPHRGSEAFF.

The rearrangement joins TRBV7-2 to TRBJ2-7; D gene ambiguous. Deletions cut 3 bases from V and 0 bases from J, with 6 bases between. The CDR3 has 13 residues. Germline V CDR1 and CDR2: SGHTA, FQGNSA. The CDR3 DNA sequence: TGTGCCAGCAGCTTTTTGCGCTCCTACGAGCAGTACTTC. It encodes CASSFLRSYEQYF.

This chain uses TRBV2 with TRBJ2-1, with 10 bases fitting TRBD2. Germline V lookup: CDR1 SNHLY, CDR2 FYNNEI. The CDR3 runs to 17 residues. V dropped 3 bases and J dropped 3; count of bases not matched to a gene: 8. CDR3: CASSDRAGGFVYNEQFF. CDR3 nucleotides: TGTGCCAGCAGTGATAGAGCGGGGGGGTTTGTCTACAATGAGCAGTTCTTC.

DNA for the CDR3: TGTGCCAGCACCGGAGTTGTAACAGGGGGAAGTTCAGATACGCAGTATTTT. Its protein is CASTGVVTGGSSDTQYF. The gene calls are TRBV21-1 and TRBJ2-3; the table's TRBD1 call for D was not verified on the DNA. TRBV21-1 is termed a pseudogene. CDR3 size: 17 residues.

The V gene is TRBV30, the J gene TRBJ1-6; D is unclear. V gave up 0 bases and J gave up 6 bases, with 6 bases separating them. The germline V gene has CDR1 GTSNPN and CDR2 SVGIG (reference sequence). There are 13 residues in the CDR3. The CDR3 loop is CAWSVRGNSPLHF. The CDR3 coding sequence is TGTGCCTGGAGTGTACGAGGTAATTCACCCCTCCACTTT.

V and J are TRBV25-1 and TRBJ1-4; 10 bases match TRBD1. Trimming cost V 0 bases and J 7 bases; bases outside gene matches: 11. The CDR3 extends over 18 amino acids. Germline V gives CDR1 MGHDK, CDR2 SYGVNS. CDR3 sequence reads: CASSEYPGTGVFSEKLFF. The CDR3, as DNA: TGTGCCAGCAGTGAATACCCTGGGACAGGGGTTTTTTCTGAAAAACTGTTTTTT.

V and J are TRBV5-1 and TRBJ1-5; 8 positions match TRBD1. Germline CDR1 and CDR2: SGHRS and YFSETQ. Trimming removed 0 bases from V and 4 bases from J; junction bases left unmatched: 3. The CDR3 contains 15 residues. CDR3 region: CASSLEDRENQPQHF. For the CDR3, the DNA is TGCGCCAGCAGCTTGGAGGACAGGGAAAATCAGCCCCAGCATTTT.

The genes are TRBV12-1 and TRBJ1-6; the DNA was not compared with TRBD1, the D call given in the table. TRBV12-1 is labeled a pseudogene. CDR3 length: 19 residues. Written as DNA, the CDR3 is TGTGCCAGCAGCTTTGCGGGATCAGGGGGAGGCTCCTATAATTCACCCCTCCACTTT. It yields the protein CASSFAGSGGGSYNSPLHF.

The chain is built from TRBV6-2 or TRBV6-3 and TRBJ2-1, with 7 bases identical to TRBD1. The CDR3 runs to 15 residues. Germline V gene sequence: CDR1 MNHEY, CDR2 SVGEGT. V lost 2 bases to trimming and J lost 2 bases; unmatched junction nucleotides: 3. CDR3 sequence reads: CASSYRQGTYNEQFF. Here the CDR3 DNA reads TGTGCCAGCAGTTACCGACAGGGAACCTACAATGAGCAGTTCTTC.

V usage is TRBV9 and J usage is TRBJ1-2; D not resolved. V was cut by 4 bases and J by 4 bases, with 8 bases left in between. The CDR3 is 12 amino acids. Germline V gene data show CDR1 as SGDLS and CDR2 as YYNGEE. The CDR3 sequence is CASSSQVYGYTF. As DNA, the CDR3 is TGTGCCAGCAGCTCCCAAGTCTATGGCTACACCTTC.

This sequence joins TRBV20-1 and TRBJ1-2; D gene unclear. V dropped 3 bases and J dropped 2 bases, with 7 bases sitting between them. In germline, CDR1 is DFQATT, CDR2 SNEGSKA (reference sequence). CDR3 size: 12 residues. The CDR3 sequence: CSASFQNYGYTF. The CDR3 region has the DNA TGCAGTGCTAGTTTTCAGAACTATGGCTACACCTTC.

V gene TRBV7-2 combines with J gene TRBJ2-2; D gene unclear. V shed 1 base and J shed 10 bases, with 16 bases lying between them. CDR3 size: 15 residues. CDR1 SGHTA and CDR2 FQGNSA come from the germline V gene. The CDR3 nucleotides read TGTGCCAGCAGCTTAGTCCTAAACATCCGGGTGGAGCTGTTTTTT. It encodes CASSLVLNIRVELFF. Drawing the rest from reference TRBV7-2 and TRBJ2-2, the complete variable domain is GAGVSQSPSNKVTEKGKDVELRCDPISGHTALYWYRQSLGQGLEFLIYFQGNSAPDKSGLPSDRFSAERTGGSVSTLTIQRTQQEDSAVYLCASSLVLNIRVELFFGEGSRLTVL.

The rearrangement uses TRBV18 and TRBJ2-7; D not resolved. Trimming shortened V by 2 bases and J by 0 bases, and 8 bases separated the two germline ends. This CDR3 comprises 14 residues. Germline V gene data show CDR1 as KGHSH and CDR2 as LQKENI. CDR3 residues: CASSPTADSYEQYF. In DNA, the CDR3 is TGTGCCAGCTCACCAACCGCAGACTCCTACGAGCAGTACTTC.

This clone appeared a single time. For the CDR3, the DNA is TGTGCCAGCAGCGGACAGAGGAACACTGAAGCTTTCTTT. Translated: CASSGQRNTEAFF. V and J are TRBV7-2 and TRBJ1-1, with a possible D match to TRBD1 (6 bases). The V end was cut by 5 bases, the J end by 1 base, with 8 bases between. Per germline, CDR1 SGHTA and CDR2 FQGNSA. CDR3 length: 13 residues.